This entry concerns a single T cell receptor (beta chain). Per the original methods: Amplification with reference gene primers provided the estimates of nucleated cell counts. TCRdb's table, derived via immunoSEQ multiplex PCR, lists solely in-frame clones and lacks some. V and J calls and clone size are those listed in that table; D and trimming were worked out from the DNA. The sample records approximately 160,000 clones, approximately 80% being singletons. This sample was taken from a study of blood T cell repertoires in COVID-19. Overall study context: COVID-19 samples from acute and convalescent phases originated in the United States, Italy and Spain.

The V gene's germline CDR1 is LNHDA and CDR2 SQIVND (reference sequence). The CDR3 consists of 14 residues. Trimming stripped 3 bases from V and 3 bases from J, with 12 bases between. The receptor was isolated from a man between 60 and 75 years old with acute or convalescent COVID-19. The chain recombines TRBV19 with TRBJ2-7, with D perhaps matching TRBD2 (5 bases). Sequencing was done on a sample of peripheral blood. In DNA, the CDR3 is TGTGCCAGTAGTATTTTGGAAGGGAGCTACGAGCAGTACTTC. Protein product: CASSILEGSYEQYF.